This T cell receptor beta chain was captured by sequencing in a study of blood T cell repertoires in COVID-19. Study-wide context: COVID-19 samples from acute and convalescent phases originated in the United States, Italy and Spain. PBMCs, B-cell-depleted T cells, or T cells were the source of the cDNA or gDNA that made up the material.

This CDR3 contains 14 residues. The germline V gene encodes CDR1 SQVTM and CDR2 ANQGSEA. V was trimmed by 6 bases and J by 3 bases, leaving 16 bases between them. Original processing methods: Amplification of reference gene primers was used by the study to estimate nucleated cell counts. Profiled with immunoSEQ multiplex PCR; TCRdb holds only in-frame clones, not every one. V and J calls and clone size are those listed in that table; D and trimming were worked out from the DNA. The sample has some 80,000 clones; 60% to 85% are singletons. This clonotype was sampled from a woman aged 80 or over with active or convalescent COVID-19. V is TRBV29-1 and J is TRBJ2-3; D might be TRBD1 (6 bases). The sample taken for sequencing was peripheral blood. CDR3 DNA: TGCAGCGTCGTCGTTCAGGGGAGAACAGATACGCAGTATTTT. This codes for CSVVVQGRTDTQYF.